The source of this T cell receptor (beta chain) is a study of blood T cell repertoires in COVID-19. The wider study: Collection of acute and convalescent COVID-19 samples took place in the United States, Italy and Spain.

Trimming pared 3 bases from V and 1 base from J, leaving 9 bases between. The CDR3 has 14 amino acids. CDR1 is SGHTA and CDR2 is FQGNSA in the germline V gene. The repertoire was sequenced with immunoSEQ multiplex PCR; TCRdb's copy has only in-frame clones and lacks some. The profile shows some 60,000 clones, approximately 85% of them singletons. The V call is TRBV7-2, the J call TRBJ1-1, with D uncertain. The sequence came from a human donor in a cohort sampled during active COVID-19. Sample: peripheral blood. CDR3 region: CASSFSTGNTEAFF. Here the CDR3 DNA reads TGTGCCAGCAGCTTCTCGACGGGGAACACTGAAGCTTTCTTT. Based on the CDR3 plus reference TRBV7-2 and TRBJ1-1, the full variable domain is GAGVSQSPSNKVTEKGKDVELRCDPISGHTALYWYRQSLGQGLEFLIYFQGNSAPDKSGLPSDRFSAERTGGSVSTLTIQRTQQEDSAVYLCASSFSTGNTEAFFGQGTRLTVV.